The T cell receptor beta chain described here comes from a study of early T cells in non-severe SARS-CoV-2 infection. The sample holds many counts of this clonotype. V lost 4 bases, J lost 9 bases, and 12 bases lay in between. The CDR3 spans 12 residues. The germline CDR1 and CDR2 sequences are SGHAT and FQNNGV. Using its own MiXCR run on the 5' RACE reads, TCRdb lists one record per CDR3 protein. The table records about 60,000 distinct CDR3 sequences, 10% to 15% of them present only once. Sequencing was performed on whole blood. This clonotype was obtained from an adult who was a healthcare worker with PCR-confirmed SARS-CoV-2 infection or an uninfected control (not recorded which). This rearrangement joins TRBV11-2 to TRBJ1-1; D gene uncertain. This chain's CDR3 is CASSSYGNQAFF. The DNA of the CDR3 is TGTGCCAGCAGCTCCTACGGAAATCAAGCTTTCTTT. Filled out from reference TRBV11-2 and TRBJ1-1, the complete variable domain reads EAGVAQSPRYKIIEKRQSVAFWCNPISGHATLYWYQQILGQGPKLLIQFQNNGVVDDSQLPKDRFSAERLKGVDSTLKIQPAKLEDSAVYLCASSSYGNQAFFGQGTRLTVV.